This TCR beta chain was sequenced in a study of T cells after yellow fever vaccination. CDR3 length: 12 amino acids. The V and J ends lost 1 base and 12 bases respectively, with 13 bases between them. TCRdb re-called the 5' RACE reads through MiXCR, storing one row per CDR3 protein. The table records around 320,000 distinct CDR3 sequences, about 4.5% of them present only once. The starting material was PBMCs, obtained 15 days after the yellow fever booster vaccination. The rearrangement joins TRBV12-3 or TRBV12-4 to TRBJ2-7; D uncertain. This clonotype was sampled from a man younger than 30 who received the YFV17D yellow fever vaccine. DNA of the CDR3: TGTGCCAGCAGTTTAGGCGGCTACAGTACGTACTTC. This encodes CASSLGGYSTYF.